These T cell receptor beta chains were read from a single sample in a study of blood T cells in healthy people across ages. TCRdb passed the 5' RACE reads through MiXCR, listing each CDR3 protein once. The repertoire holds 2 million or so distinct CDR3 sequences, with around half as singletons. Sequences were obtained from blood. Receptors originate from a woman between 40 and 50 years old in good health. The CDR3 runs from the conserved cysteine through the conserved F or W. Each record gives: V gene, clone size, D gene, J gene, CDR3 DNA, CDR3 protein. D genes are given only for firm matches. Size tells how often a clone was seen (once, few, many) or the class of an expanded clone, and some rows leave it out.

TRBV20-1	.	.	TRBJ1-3	TGCAGTGCTGGCTCAAGACAGAGCTCTGGAAACACCATATATTTT	CSAGSRQSSGNTIYF
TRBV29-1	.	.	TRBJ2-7	TGCAGCGTTGGGCCGGTTCGAGGACCCAACTCCTACAATGAGCAGTACTTC	CSVGPVRGPNSYNEQYF
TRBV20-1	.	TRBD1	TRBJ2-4	TGCAGTGCATATAGGGACAGTAAAAACATTCAGTACTTC	CSAYRDSKNIQYF
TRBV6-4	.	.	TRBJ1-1	TGTGCCAGCAGTGACTCGAAATTGAACACTGAAGCTTTCTTT	CASSDSKLNTEAFF
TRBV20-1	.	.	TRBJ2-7	TGCAGTGCTACCACGGGGGCCTCCTACGAGCAGTACTTC	CSATTGASYEQYF
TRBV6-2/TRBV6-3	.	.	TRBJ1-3	TGTGCCTCAAAGAGCTCTGGAAACACCATATATTTT	CASKSSGNTIYF
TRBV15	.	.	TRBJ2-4	TGTGCCACCAGCAGAGATCTAGTGGGGGGCAAAAACATTCAGTACTTC	CATSRDLVGGKNIQYF
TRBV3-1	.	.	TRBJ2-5	TGTGCCAGCAGCCACCAAACCGGTAGAGGGGTACAAGAGACCCAGTACTTC	CASSHQTGRGVQETQYF
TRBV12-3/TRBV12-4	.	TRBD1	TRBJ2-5	TGTGCCAGCAGCCCTCGGACAGGCTTCGGAGAGACCCAGTACTTC	CASSPRTGFGETQYF
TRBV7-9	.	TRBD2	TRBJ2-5	TGTGCCAGCAGCTTACTAGCGGGGGGGCCTGTTAGCCAAGAGACCCAGTACTTC	CASSLLAGGPVSQETQYF
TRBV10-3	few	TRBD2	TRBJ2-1	TGTGCCATCGGGGGGGTCACCTACAATGAGCAGTTCTTC	CAIGGVTYNEQFF
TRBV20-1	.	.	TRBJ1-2	TGCTCACGTCCGGCAGGGACCATTGGCTACACCTTC	CSRPAGTIGYTF
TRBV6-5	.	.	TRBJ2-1	TGTGCCAGCAGCTCCCGGACCGTTTGGGATGAGCAGTTCTTC	CASSSRTVWDEQFF
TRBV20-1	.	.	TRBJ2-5	TGCAGTGCTTCGCCCCGACTAGGGCGTTACCAAGAGACCCAGTACTTC	CSASPRLGRYQETQYF
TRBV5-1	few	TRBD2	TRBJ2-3	TGCGCCAGCAGAAGAGGACTAGCTTATACAGATACGCAGTATTTT	CASRRGLAYTDTQYF
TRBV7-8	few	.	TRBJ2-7	TGTGCCAGCAGCTTAGTGGGGGGCCGCGAGCAGTACTTC	CASSLVGGREQYF
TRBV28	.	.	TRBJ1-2	TGTGCCAGCAAAGGCGGACAGTCTAACTATGGCTACACCTTC	CASKGGQSNYGYTF
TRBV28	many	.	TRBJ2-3	TGTGCCAGCAAACGGCTCAGGGGTAGTGGTACAGATACGCAGTATTTT	CASKRLRGSGTDTQYF
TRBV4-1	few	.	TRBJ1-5	TGCGCCAGCAGCCAAGGACAGACCGGATATAGCAATCAGCCCCAGCATTTT	CASSQGQTGYSNQPQHF
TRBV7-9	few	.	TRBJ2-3	TGTGCCAGCAGCAGGGACAAAAGCACAGATACGCAGTATTTT	CASSRDKSTDTQYF
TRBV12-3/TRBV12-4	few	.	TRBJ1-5	TGTGCCAGCAGTTTGGTGGGGGTCCAGGGTCAGCCCCAGCATTTT	CASSLVGVQGQPQHF
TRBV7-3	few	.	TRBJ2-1	TGTGCCAGCAGCTTAAACCCCGTGGGGGAGCAGTTCTTC	CASSLNPVGEQFF
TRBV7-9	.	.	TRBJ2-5	TGTGCCAGCAGCTTCGCTATGGGTGGGGAGACCCAGTACTTC	CASSFAMGGETQYF
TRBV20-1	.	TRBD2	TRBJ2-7	TGCAGTGCTAGAGGGGAGAAGCGGGGCCGACCCTACGAGCAGTACTTC	CSARGEKRGRPYEQYF
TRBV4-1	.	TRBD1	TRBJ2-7	TGCGCCAGCAGCCATCCAGGGGGATCCTACGAGCAGTACTTC	CASSHPGGSYEQYF
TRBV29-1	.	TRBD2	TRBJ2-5	TGCAGCGCCGCTAGCGGGGGGTACCAAGAGACCCAGTACTTC	CSAASGGYQETQYF
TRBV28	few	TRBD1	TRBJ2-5	TGTGCCAGCAGGGACAGGGGGTTTGGGACCCAGTACTTC	CASRDRGFGTQYF
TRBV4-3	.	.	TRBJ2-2	TGCGCCAGCAGCCAAGATCTAATGTTGGGGCTCGGTACCGGGGAGCTGTTTTTT	CASSQDLMLGLGTGELFF
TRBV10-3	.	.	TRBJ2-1	TGTGCCATCAGCGAATATAGGGAAAATGAGCAGTTCTTC	CAISEYRENEQFF
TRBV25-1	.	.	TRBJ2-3	TGTGCCAGCAGTGAATGGGGGGAGACAGTCACAGATACGCAGTATTTT	CASSEWGETVTDTQYF
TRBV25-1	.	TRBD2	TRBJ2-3	TGTGCCAGCAGTGAATTAGGAGCGGGGGATAGCACAGATACGCAGTATTTT	CASSELGAGDSTDTQYF
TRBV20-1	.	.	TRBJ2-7	TGCAGTGCTTGGAAGACAGGACAAAACTACGAGCAGTACTTC	CSAWKTGQNYEQYF
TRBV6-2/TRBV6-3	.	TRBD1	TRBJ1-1	TGTGCCAGCAGTTACCACGACAGGGGCAACACTGAAGCTTTCTTT	CASSYHDRGNTEAFF
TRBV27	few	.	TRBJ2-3	TGTGCCAGCAGTTGGAAGGGCTCAGGTGTTCCAGATACGCAGTATTTT	CASSWKGSGVPDTQYF
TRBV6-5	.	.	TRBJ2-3	TGTGCCTCCACCCTGTTGGGGGGAGACACAGATACGCAGTATTTT	CASTLLGGDTDTQYF
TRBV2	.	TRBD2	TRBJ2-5	TGTGCCAGCACCAGGACTAGCGGGGGGGAAAAGTCGACCCAGTACTTC	CASTRTSGGEKSTQYF
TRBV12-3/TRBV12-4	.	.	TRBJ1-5	TGTGCCAGCAGTTTAATATCGACAGTGGGCAATCAGCCCCAGCATTTT	CASSLISTVGNQPQHF
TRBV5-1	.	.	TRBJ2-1	TGCGCCAGCAGCTTCTCCCCCGGGGCGGAGCAGTTCTTC	CASSFSPGAEQFF
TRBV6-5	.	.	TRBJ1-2	TGTGCCAGCAGTTACGCCAGGGAGTACAACTATGGCTACACCTTC	CASSYAREYNYGYTF
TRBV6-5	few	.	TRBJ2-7	TGTGCCAGCAGTTACCCGGGCGCAGGAGACGAGCAGTACTTC	CASSYPGAGDEQYF
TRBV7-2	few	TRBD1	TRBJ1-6	TGTGCCAGCAGAACCGGGACAGGCGTCTCCCCCCTCCACTTT	CASRTGTGVSPLHF
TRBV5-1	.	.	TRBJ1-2	TGCGCCAGCAGCCCCTCACAGGGTAGGGATGGCTACACCTTC	CASSPSQGRDGYTF